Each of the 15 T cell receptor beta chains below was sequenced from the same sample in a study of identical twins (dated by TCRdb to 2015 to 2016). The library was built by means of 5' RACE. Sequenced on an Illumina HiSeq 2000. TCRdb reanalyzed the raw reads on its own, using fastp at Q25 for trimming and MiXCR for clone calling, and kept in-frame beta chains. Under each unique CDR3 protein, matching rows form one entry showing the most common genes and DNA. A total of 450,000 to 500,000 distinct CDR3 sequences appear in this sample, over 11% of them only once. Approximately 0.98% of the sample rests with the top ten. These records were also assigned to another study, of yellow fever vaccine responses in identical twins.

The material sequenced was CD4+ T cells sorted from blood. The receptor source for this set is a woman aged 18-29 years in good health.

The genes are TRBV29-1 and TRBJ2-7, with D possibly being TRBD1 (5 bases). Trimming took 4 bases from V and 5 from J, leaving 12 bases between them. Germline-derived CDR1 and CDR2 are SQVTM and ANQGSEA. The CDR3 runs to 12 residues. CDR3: CSVASTGNEQYF. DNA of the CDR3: TGCAGCGTTGCCTCTACAGGTAACGAGCAGTACTTC.

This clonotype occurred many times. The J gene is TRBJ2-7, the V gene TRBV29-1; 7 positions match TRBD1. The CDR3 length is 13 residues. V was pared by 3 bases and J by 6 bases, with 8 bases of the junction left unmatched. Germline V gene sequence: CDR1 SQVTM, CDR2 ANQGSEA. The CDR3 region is CSVEATGFSEQYF. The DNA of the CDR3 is TGCAGCGTTGAGGCGACAGGGTTCAGCGAGCAGTACTTC.

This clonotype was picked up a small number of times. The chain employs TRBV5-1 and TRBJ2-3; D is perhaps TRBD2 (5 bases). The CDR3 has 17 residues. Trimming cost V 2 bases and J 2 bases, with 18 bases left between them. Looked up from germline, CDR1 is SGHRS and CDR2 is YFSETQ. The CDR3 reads CASSFGLRVALTDTQYF. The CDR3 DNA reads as TGCGCCAGCAGCTTTGGGCTCCGAGTAGCGCTCACAGATACGCAGTATTTT.

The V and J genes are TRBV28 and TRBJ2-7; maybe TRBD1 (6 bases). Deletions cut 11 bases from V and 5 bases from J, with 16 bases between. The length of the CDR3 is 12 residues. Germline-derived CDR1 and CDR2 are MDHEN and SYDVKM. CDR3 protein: CAGSGQINEQYF. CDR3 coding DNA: TGTGCCGGCTCTGGACAGATAAACGAGCAGTACTTC.

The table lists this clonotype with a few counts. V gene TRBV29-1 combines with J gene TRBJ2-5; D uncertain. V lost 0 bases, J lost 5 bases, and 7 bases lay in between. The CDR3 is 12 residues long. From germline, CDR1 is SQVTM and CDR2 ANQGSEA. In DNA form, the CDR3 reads TGCAGCGTTGAAGAAGTATGGGAGACCCAGTACTTC. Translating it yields CSVEEVWETQYF.

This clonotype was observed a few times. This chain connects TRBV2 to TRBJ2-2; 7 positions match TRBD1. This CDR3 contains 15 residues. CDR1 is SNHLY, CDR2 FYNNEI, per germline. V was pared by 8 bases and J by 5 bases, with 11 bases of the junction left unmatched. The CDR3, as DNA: TGTGCCAGCTACCAAGACAGGGCTCGGACCGGGGAGCTGTTTTTT. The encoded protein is CASYQDRARTGELFF.

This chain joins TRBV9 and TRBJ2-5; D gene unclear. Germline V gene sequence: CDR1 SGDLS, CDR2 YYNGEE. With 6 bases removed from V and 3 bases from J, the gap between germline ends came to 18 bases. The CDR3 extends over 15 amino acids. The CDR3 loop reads CASTVGRQPKETQYF. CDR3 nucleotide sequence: TGTGCCAGCACCGTCGGGCGGCAACCGAAAGAGACCCAGTACTTC.

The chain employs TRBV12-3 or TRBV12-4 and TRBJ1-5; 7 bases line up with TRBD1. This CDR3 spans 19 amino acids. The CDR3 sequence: CTISLGLTGTAGENQPQHF. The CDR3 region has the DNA TGTACCATCAGTTTAGGATTGACCGGGACAGCGGGAGAGAATCAGCCCCAGCATTTT.

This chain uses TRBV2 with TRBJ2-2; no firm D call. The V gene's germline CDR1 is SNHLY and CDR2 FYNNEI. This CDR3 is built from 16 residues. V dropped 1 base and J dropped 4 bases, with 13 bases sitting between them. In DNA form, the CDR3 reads TGTGCCAGCAGTGAAGGACGCCTGCTGAGCACCGGGGAGCTGTTTTTT. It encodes CASSEGRLLSTGELFF.

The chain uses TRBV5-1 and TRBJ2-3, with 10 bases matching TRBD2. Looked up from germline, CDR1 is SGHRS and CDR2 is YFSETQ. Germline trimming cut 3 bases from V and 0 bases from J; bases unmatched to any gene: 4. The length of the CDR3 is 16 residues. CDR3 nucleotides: TGCGCCAGCAGCTGGGAGACTAGCGGGAGCACAGATACGCAGTATTTT. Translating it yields CASSWETSGSTDTQYF.

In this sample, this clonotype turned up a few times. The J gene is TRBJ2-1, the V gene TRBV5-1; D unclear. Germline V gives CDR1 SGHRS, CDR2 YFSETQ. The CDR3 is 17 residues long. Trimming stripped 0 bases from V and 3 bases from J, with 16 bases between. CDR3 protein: CASSLVVGTVDYNEQFF. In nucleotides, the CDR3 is TGCGCCAGCAGCTTGGTAGTCGGAACAGTAGACTACAATGAGCAGTTCTTC.

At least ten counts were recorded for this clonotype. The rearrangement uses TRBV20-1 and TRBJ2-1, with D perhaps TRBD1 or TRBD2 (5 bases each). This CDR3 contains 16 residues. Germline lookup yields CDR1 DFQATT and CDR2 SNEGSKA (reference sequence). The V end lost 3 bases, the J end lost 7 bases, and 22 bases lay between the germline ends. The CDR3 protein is CSARERGRVTLNEQFF. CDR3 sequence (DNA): TGCAGTGCTAGGGAGAGGGGCAGGGTGACTCTTAATGAGCAGTTCTTC.

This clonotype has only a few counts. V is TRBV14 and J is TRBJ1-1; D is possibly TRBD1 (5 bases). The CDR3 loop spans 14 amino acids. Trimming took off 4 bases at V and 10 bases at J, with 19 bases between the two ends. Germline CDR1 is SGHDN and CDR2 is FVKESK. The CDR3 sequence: CASSPLGGVGGAFF. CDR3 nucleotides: TGTGCCAGCAGCCCGTTGGGAGGGGTCGGTGGAGCTTTCTTT.

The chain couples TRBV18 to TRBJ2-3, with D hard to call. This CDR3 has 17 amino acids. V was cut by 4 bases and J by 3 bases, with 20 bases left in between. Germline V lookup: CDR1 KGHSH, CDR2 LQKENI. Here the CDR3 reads CASSLRASASSTDTQYF. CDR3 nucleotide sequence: TGTGCCAGCTCACTAAGGGCCTCAGCCTCTTCGACAGATACGCAGTATTTT.

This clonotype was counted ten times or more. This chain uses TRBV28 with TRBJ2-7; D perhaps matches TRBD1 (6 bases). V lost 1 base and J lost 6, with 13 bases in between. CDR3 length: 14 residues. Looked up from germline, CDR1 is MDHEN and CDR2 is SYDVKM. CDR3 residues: CASSLSLRGSEQYF. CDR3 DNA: TGTGCCAGCAGTTTATCTCTCAGGGGTAGCGAGCAGTACTTC. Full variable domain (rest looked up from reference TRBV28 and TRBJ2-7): DVKVTQSSRYLVKRTGEKVFLECVQDMDHENMFWYRQDPGLGLRLIYFSYDVKMKEKGDIPEGYSVSREKKERFSLILESASTNQTSMYLCASSLSLRGSEQYFGPGTRLTVT.